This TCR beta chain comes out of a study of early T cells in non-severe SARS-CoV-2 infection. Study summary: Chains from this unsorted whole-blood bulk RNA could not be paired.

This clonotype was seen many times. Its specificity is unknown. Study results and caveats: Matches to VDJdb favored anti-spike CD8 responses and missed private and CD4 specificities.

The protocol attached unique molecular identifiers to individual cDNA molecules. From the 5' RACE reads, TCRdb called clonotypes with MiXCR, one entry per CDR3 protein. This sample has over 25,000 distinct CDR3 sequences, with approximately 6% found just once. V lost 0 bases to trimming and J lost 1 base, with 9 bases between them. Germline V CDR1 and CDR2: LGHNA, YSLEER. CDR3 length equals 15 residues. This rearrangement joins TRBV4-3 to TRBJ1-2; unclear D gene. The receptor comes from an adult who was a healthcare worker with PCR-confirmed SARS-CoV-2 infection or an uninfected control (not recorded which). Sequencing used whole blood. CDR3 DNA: TGCGCCAGCAGCCAAGATTGGAGACATAACTATGGCTACACCTTC. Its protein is CASSQDWRHNYGYTF.